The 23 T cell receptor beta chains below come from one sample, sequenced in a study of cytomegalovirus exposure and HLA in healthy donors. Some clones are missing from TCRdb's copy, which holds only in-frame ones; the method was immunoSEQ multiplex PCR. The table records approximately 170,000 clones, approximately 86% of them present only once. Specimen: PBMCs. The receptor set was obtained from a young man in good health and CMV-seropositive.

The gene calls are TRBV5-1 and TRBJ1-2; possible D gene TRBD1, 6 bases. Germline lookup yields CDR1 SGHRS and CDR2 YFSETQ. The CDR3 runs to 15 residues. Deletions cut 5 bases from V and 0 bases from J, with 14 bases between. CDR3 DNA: TGCGCCAGCAGAAGCGTGGGGGCAGCTAACTATGGCTACACCTTC. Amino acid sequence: CASRSVGAANYGYTF.

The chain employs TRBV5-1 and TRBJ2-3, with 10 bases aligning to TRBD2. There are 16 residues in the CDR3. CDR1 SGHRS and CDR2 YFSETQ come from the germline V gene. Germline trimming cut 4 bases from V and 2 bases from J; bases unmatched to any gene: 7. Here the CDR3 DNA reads TGCGCCAGCAGCGCTCCGGGACTAGCGTTCACAGATACGCAGTATTTT. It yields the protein CASSAPGLAFTDTQYF. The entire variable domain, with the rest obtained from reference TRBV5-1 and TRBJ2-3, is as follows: KAGVTQTPRYLIKTRGQQVTLSCSPISGHRSVSWYQQTPGQGLQFLFEYFSETQRNKGNFPGRFSGRQFSNSRSEMNVSTLELGDSALYLCASSAPGLAFTDTQYFGPGTRLTVL.

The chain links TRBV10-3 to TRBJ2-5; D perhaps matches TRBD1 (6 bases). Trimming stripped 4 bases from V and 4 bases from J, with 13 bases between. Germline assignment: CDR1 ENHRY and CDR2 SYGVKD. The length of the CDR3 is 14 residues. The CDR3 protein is CAISGARGGETQYF. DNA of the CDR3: TGTGCCATCAGTGGGGCCCGAGGGGGAGAGACCCAGTACTTC.

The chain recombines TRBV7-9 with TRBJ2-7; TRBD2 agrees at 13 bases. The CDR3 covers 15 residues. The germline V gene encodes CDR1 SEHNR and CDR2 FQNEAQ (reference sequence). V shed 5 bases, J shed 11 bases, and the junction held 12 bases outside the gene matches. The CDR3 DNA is TGTGCCAGCAGCGCCCCCGGGACTAGCGGGGAGAAGGAGTACTTC. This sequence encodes CASSAPGTSGEKEYF.

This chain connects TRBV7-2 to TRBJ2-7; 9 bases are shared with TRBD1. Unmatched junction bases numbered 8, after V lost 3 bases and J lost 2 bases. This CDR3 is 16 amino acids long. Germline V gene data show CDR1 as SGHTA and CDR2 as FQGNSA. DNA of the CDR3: TGTGCCAGCAGCTTTGGGGCACAGGGGGCGGCCTACGAGCAGTACTTC. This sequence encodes CASSFGAQGAAYEQYF.

The CDR3 sequence is CASSYFSGTGANVLTF. Written as DNA, the CDR3 is TGTGCCAGCAGTTACTTCTCAGGGACTGGGGCCAACGTCCTGACTTTC. V is TRBV6-5 and J is TRBJ2-6, with D possibly matching TRBD1 (5 bases). Germline V CDR1 and CDR2: MNHEY, SVGAGI. The CDR3 extends over 16 amino acids. Trimming shortened V by 1 base and J by 2 bases, and 9 bases separated the two germline ends.

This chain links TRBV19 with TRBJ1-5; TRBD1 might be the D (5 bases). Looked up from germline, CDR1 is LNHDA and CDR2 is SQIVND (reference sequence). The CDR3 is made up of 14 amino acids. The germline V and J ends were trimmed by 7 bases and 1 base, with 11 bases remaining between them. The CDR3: CASMMTESNQPQHF. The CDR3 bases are TGTGCCAGTATGATGACAGAGAGCAATCAGCCCCAGCATTTT.

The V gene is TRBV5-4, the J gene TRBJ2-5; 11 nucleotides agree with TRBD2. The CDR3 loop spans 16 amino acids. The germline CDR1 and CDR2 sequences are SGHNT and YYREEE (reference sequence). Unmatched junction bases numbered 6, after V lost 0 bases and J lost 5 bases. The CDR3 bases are TGTGCCAGCAGCTTGGTGTCTAGCGGGGGGCCGGAGACCCAGTACTTC. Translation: CASSLVSSGGPETQYF. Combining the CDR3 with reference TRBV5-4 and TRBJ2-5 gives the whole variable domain ETGVTQSPTHLIKTRGQQVTLRCSSQSGHNTVSWYQQALGQGPQFIFQYYREEENGRGNFPPRFSGLQFPNYSSELNVNALELDDSALYLCASSLVSSGGPETQYFGPGTRLLVL.

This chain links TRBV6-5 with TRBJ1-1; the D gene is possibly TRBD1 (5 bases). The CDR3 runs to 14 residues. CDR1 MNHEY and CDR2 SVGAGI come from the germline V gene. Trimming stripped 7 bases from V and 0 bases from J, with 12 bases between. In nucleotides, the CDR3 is TGTGCCAGCACCCTGGACACTTTGAACACTGAAGCTTTCTTT. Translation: CASTLDTLNTEAFF.

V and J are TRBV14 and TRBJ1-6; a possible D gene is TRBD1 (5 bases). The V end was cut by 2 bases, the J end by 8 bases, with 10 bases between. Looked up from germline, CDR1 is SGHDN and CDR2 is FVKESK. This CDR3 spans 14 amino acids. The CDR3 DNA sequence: TGTGCCAGCAGCCAACGACAGCGCGATTCACCCCTCCACTTT. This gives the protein CASSQRQRDSPLHF.

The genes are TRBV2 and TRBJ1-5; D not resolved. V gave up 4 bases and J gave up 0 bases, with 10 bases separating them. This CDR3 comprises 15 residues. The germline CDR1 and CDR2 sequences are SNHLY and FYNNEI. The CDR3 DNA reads TGTGCCAGCAGTGTTGCGGGGTATAGCAATCAGCCCCAGCATTTT. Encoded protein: CASSVAGYSNQPQHF.

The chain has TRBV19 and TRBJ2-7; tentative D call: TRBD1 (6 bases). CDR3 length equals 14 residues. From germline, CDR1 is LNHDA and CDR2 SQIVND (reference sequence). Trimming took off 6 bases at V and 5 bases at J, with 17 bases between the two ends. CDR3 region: CASSDTGFVDEQYF. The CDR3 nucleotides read TGTGCCAGTAGCGATACAGGGTTCGTCGACGAGCAGTACTTC.

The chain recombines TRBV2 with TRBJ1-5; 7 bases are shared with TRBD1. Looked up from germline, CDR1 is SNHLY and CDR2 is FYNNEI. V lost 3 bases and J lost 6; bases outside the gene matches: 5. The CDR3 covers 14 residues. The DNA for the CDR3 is TGTGCCAGCAGTGATGGAGGGGGCCCTCAGCCCCAGCATTTT. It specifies CASSDGGGPQPQHF.

This CDR3 reads CAWSPSDPLDTQYF. Here the CDR3 DNA reads TGTGCCTGGAGTCCTAGCGACCCCTTGGATACGCAGTATTTT. The chain couples TRBV30 to TRBJ2-3; the D gene is possibly TRBD2 (6 bases). The germline gives CDR1 GTSNPN, CDR2 SVGIG (reference sequence). Trimming left V 2 bases short and J 6 bases short, with 15 bases between. The CDR3 sequence is 14 residues long.

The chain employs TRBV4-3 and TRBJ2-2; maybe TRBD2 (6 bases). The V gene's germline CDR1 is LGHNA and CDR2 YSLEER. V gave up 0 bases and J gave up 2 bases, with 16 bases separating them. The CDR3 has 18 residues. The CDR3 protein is CASSQDRAGTANTGELFF. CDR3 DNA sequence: TGCGCCAGCAGCCAAGATAGGGCGGGGACCGCAAACACCGGGGAGCTGTTTTTT.

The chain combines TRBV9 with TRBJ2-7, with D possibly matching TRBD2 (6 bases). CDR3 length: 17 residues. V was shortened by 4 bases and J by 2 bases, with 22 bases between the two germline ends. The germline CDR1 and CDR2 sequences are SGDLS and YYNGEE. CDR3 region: CASSFTRPTSSAYEQYF. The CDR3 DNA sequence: TGTGCCAGCAGCTTCACCCGCCCTACGTCTAGCGCCTACGAGCAGTACTTC. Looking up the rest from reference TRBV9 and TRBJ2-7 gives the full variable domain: DSGVTQTPKHLITATGQRVTLRCSPRSGDLSVYWYQQSLDQGLQFLIQYYNGEERAKGNILERFSAQQFPDLHSELNLSSLELGDSALYFCASSFTRPTSSAYEQYFGPGTRLTVT.

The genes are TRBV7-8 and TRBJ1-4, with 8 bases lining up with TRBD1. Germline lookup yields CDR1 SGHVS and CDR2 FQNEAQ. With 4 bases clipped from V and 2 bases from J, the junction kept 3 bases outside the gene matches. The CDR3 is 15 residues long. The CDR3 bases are TGTGCCAGCAGCTACAGGGGGAGGACTAATGAAAAACTGTTTTTT. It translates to CASSYRGRTNEKLFF.

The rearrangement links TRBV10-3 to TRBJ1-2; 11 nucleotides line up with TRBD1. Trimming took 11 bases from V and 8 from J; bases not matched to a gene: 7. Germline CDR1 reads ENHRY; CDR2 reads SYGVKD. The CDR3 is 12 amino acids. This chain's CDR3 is CAVGTGGSGYTF. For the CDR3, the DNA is TGTGCCGTAGGGACAGGGGGGTCGGGCTACACCTTC.

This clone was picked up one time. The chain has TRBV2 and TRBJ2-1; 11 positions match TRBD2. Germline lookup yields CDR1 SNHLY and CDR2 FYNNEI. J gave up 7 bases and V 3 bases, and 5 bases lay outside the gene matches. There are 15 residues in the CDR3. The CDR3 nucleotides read TGTGCCAGCAGTGACTTTAGCGGGGGGGCAAATGAGCAGTTCTTC. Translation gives CASSDFSGGANEQFF.

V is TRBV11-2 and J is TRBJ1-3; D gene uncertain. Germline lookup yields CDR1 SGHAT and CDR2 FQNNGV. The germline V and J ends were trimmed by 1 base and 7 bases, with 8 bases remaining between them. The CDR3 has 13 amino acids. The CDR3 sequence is CASSLVRENTIYF. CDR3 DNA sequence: TGTGCCAGCAGCTTAGTAAGGGAGAACACCATATATTTT.

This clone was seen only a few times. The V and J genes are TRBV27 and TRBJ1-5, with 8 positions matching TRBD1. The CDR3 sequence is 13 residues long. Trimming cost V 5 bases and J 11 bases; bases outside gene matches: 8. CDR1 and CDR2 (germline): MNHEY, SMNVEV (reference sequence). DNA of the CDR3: TGTGCCAGCAGTGCACAGGGGGTCCCGGCCCAGCATTTT. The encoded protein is CASSAQGVPAQHF.

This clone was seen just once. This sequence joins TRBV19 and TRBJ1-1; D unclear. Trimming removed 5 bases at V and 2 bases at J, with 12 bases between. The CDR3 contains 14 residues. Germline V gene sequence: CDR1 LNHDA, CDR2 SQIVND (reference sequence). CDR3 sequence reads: CASSLPVANTEAFF. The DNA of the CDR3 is TGTGCCAGTAGTCTGCCCGTGGCTAACACTGAAGCTTTCTTT.

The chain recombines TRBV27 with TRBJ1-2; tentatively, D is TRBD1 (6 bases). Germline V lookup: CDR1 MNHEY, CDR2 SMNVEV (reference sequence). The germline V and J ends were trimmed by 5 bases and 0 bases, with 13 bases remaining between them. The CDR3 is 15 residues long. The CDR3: CASSPRTDPNYGYTF. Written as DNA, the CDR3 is TGTGCCAGCAGTCCACGGACAGATCCTAACTATGGCTACACCTTC.